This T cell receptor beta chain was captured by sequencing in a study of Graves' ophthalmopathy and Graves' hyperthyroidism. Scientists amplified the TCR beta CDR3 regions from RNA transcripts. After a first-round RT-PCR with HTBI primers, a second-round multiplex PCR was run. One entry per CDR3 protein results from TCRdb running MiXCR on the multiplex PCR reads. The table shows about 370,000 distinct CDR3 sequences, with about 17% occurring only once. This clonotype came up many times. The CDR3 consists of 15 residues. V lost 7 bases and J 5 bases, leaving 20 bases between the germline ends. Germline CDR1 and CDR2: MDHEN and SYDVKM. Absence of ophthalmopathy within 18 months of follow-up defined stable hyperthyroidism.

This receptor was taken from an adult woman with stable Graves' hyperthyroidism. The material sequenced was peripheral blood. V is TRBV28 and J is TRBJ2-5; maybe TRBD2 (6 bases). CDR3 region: CASNLQRRGWETQYF. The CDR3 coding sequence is TGTGCCAGCAACCTTCAGCGCCGGGGGTGGGAGACCCAGTACTTC.